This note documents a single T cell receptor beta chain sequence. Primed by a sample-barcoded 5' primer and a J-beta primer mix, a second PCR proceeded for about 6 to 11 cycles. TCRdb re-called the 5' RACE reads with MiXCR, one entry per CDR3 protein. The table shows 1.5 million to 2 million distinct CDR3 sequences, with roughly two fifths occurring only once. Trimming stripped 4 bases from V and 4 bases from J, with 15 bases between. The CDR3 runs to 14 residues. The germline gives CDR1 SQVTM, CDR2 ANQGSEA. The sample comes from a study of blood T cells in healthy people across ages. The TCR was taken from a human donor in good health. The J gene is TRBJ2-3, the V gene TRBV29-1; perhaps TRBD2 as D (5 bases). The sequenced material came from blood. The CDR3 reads CSVVGLGGPDTQYF. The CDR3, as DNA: TGCAGCGTTGTCGGACTCGGAGGTCCAGATACGCAGTATTTT.